Listed below are T cell receptor beta chains from one sample, sequenced in a study of shared T cell receptors in the human thymus. Sequencing used immunoSEQ multiplex PCR; TCRdb keeps in-frame clones, though not all of them. The sample carries about 660,000 clones, over 75% recorded once. The data were also submitted as part of a second study, on human thymus T cells.

Sequences were obtained from thymocytes. These receptors were obtained from a boy younger than two with a congenital heart defect. CDR3s leave out the opening cysteine and the closing phenylalanine or tryptophan.

j_call,v_call,cdr3_aa
TRBJ2-7,TRBV7-9,ASSLEQGVDRSGEQY
TRBJ2-2,TRBV30,AWSTPSGGARDTGELF
TRBJ2-7,TRBV10-2,ASRASRSNPLEQY
TRBJ2-2,TRBV5-6,ASSLSGTAYTGELF
TRBJ2-3,TRBV7-9,ASSFTDRGTDTQY
TRBJ2-4,TRBV2,ASSDGQGAKNIQY
TRBJ2-5,TRBV9,ASSQSRGLAKGTQY
TRBJ2-7,TRBV7-9,ASSHRAREDEQY
TRBJ1-2,TRBV11-3,ASSLGLVQGAVDGYT
TRBJ1-1,TRBV18,ASSPETGPNTEAF
TRBJ1-1,TRBV5-1,ASSPGQGANYTEAF
TRBJ2-5,TRBV27,ASNYRVVASGPEEY
TRBJ2-7,TRBV10-3,AISDGGRLNEQY
TRBJ2-3,TRBV28,ASRLAGAQGTDTQY
TRBJ2-7,TRBV5-4,ASSLAPDREVYEQY
TRBJ2-3,TRBV7-2,ASIWGGGTDTQY
TRBJ2-7,TRBV15,ATSRGGGGKPYEQY
TRBJ2-3,TRBV10-1,ASSLGSRPTQY
TRBJ2-3,TRBV10-3,APSSGSTDTQY
TRBJ2-6,TRBV2,ASSETGGANVLT
TRBJ2-1,TRBV13,ASSLAGSSYNEQF
TRBJ2-5,TRBV27,ASSWLGRDRALRQETQY
TRBJ1-1,TRBV11-2,ASSFPVWSHMNTEAF
TRBJ2-1,TRBV4-1,ASSQDFRQGANNEQF
TRBJ2-1,TRBV7-9,ASSPTGTSGIGNEQF
TRBJ2-2,TRBV27,ASRGGRAPYTGELF
TRBJ2-2,TRBV7-8,ASSWGLAGGTGELF
TRBJ2-7,TRBV27,ASSFRERSVYEQY
TRBJ2-3,TRBV7-6,ASSLGGPVVGQSTDTQY
TRBJ2-1,TRBV20-1,SARRTSGPF
TRBJ2-7,TRBV28,ASSAPGRVKYEQY
TRBJ2-1,TRBV4-3,ASSPGTSGYNEQF
TRBJ1-5,TRBV18,ASSSRGRGSNQPQH
TRBJ1-2,TRBV7-2,VTQGDYGYT
TRBJ2-7,TRBV9,ASSVDSTAYEQY
TRBJ2-2,TRBV4-1,ASSPGTGMTPNTGELF
TRBJ1-1,TRBV7-9,ASSPLGGQNTEAF
TRBJ1-5,TRBV6-1,ASRDKFNQPQH